This paragraph covers one TCR beta chain sequence. After removal of 1 base from V and 6 bases from J, the junction contained 9 bases not matched to a gene. CDR3 length: 17 amino acids. Per germline, CDR1 SEHNR and CDR2 FQNEAQ (reference sequence). These data originate in a study of blood T cell repertoires in COVID-19. Libraries were prepared by immunoSEQ multiplex PCR; TCRdb keeps only in-frame clonotypes and omits some of them. In the table there are 200,000 to 250,000 clones, 83% of which are singletons. Seattle enrolled patients during active infection and tracked them longitudinally. The source material was peripheral blood. The sequence was obtained from a young woman with COVID-19, enrolled during active disease. The V gene is TRBV7-9, the J gene TRBJ2-1, with TRBD2 matching 10 bases. The CDR3 spells CASSLGALAGVFNEQFF. The CDR3 bases are TGTGCCAGCAGCTTAGGGGCCCTAGCGGGAGTCTTCAATGAGCAGTTCTTC.